These 15 T cell receptor beta chains originate from one sample sequenced in a study of cytomegalovirus exposure and HLA in healthy donors. Sequencing used immunoSEQ multiplex PCR; TCRdb keeps in-frame clones, though not all of them. The sample contains hundreds of thousands of clones, around 86% of which appear only once. Material: PBMCs. All receptors derive from a woman aged 18 to 35 in good health and CMV-seropositive.

In this sample, this clone turned up a few times. The chain links TRBV4-1 to TRBJ2-2; 11 bases agree with TRBD2. The CDR3 is 18 amino acids. V lost 1 base and J lost 3; bases outside the gene matches: 7. CDR1 and CDR2 (germline): MGHRA, YSYEKL. CDR3 DNA: TGCGCCAGCAGCCAAGCTAGGGGGACTAGCGGATACACCGGGGAGCTGTTTTTT. Protein: CASSQARGTSGYTGELFF.

The chain recombines TRBV5-1 with TRBJ1-3, with D perhaps matching TRBD1 (6 bases). V gave up 5 bases and J gave up 2 bases, with 14 bases separating them. Germline V gives CDR1 SGHRS, CDR2 YFSETQ. This CDR3 spans 15 amino acids. The CDR3 DNA sequence: TGCGCCAGCAGTTCGAATAACAGGGCTGGAAACACCATATATTTT. Translated: CASSSNNRAGNTIYF.

This clone was recorded once. The identical CDR3 is also encoded by other nucleotide sequences in the sample. This chain connects TRBV5-1 to TRBJ2-5; D not resolved. Germline V CDR1 and CDR2: SGHRS, YFSETQ. Trimming stripped 0 bases from V and 1 base from J, with 7 bases between. The CDR3 covers 14 residues. CDR3 sequence (DNA): TGCGCCAGCAGCTTGGATCCGGGCCAAGAGACCCAGTACTTC. This sequence encodes CASSLDPGQETQYF.

This clone appeared many times. Here the CDR3 reads CASSTWTGDYEQYF. The CDR3 DNA sequence: TGTGCCAGCAGTACCTGGACAGGAGACTACGAGCAGTACTTC. This chain uses TRBV28 with TRBJ2-7, with 7 bases lining up with TRBD1. The CDR3 spans 14 residues. Germline CDR1 MDHEN, CDR2 SYDVKM. The V segment lost 5 bases and the J segment 3 bases; nucleotides outside the gene matches: 7. Supplemented by reference TRBV28 and TRBJ2-7, the full variable domain reads DVKVTQSSRYLVKRTGEKVFLECVQDMDHENMFWYRQDPGLGLRLIYFSYDVKMKEKGDIPEGYSVSREKKERFSLILESASTNQTSMYLCASSTWTGDYEQYFGPGTRLTVT.

The chain has TRBV2 and TRBJ2-2; 7 bases align to TRBD2. The CDR3 loop spans 15 amino acids. Germline CDR1 reads SNHLY; CDR2 reads FYNNEI. The V gene end was trimmed by 8 bases and the J gene end by 0 bases; junction bases not matched to a gene: 6. The CDR3 here is CASVAGVTNTGELFF. The CDR3 DNA follows: TGTGCCAGCGTGGCGGGAGTAACGAACACCGGGGAGCTGTTTTTT.

This chain uses TRBV7-6 with TRBJ1-1; no clear D. CDR1 is SGHVS, CDR2 FNYEAQ, per germline. V lost 4 bases to trimming and J lost 4 bases, with 19 bases between them. The CDR3 is made up of 16 amino acids. CDR3 nucleotides: TGTGCCAGCAGCTCGACCAGCGACCGCGGAGGCACTGAAGCTTTCTTT. Translation gives CASSSTSDRGGTEAFF.

This chain connects TRBV28 to TRBJ1-1; TRBD1 matches at 11 bases. Germline V gene data show CDR1 as MDHEN and CDR2 as SYDVKM. V shed 2 bases, J shed 5 bases, and the junction held 1 base outside the gene matches. There are 14 residues in the CDR3. The CDR3 reads CASSLGTGGTEAFF. CDR3 sequence (DNA): TGTGCCAGCAGTTTAGGGACAGGGGGTACTGAAGCTTTCTTT.

The rearrangement links TRBV28 to TRBJ2-6; 9 nucleotides line up with TRBD1. Germline V gene data show CDR1 as MDHEN and CDR2 as SYDVKM. This CDR3 comprises 16 residues. Losses at the gene ends were 8 bases for V and 4 bases for J; bases not matched to a gene: 9. CDR3 DNA: TGTGCCAGCGCCCGACAGGGGGTGGCCGGGGCCAACGTCCTGACTTTC. It codes for CASARQGVAGANVLTF.

The rearrangement uses TRBV4-2 and TRBJ1-2, with TRBD1 identical over 7 bases. The CDR3 is 14 amino acids. V lost 0 bases and J lost 4; bases outside the gene matches: 2. CDR1 is LGHNA and CDR2 is YNFKEQ in the germline V gene. The CDR3 nucleotides are TGTGCCAGCAGCCAAGATGGACAGGTCTATGGCTACACCTTC. Protein product: CASSQDGQVYGYTF.

This clone was detected only once. This chain joins TRBV30 and TRBJ1-4; D remains ambiguous. Trimming left V 0 bases short and J 0 bases short, with 8 bases between. This CDR3 comprises 15 residues. Germline-derived CDR1 and CDR2 are GTSNPN and SVGIG (reference sequence). The CDR3 DNA reads as TGTGCCTGGAGTGTGAGGGATGCAACTAATGAAAAACTGTTTTTT. Protein sequence: CAWSVRDATNEKLFF.

This clone was counted at least ten times. This sequence joins TRBV6-1 and TRBJ2-7, with 9 bases aligning to TRBD2. CDR3 length: 15 residues. Germline CDR1 reads MNHNS; CDR2 reads SASEGT. Trimming at V came to 3 bases and at J to 0 bases, leaving 3 bases not matched to a gene. CDR3 protein: CASSESSGSSYEQYF. CDR3 sequence (DNA): TGTGCCAGCAGTGAGAGTAGCGGGAGCTCCTACGAGCAGTACTTC.

This clone was recorded many times. The chain combines TRBV6-4 with TRBJ2-7; D is ambiguous. The germline gives CDR1 MRHNA, CDR2 SNTAGT. The CDR3 consists of 13 residues. V was pared by 4 bases and J by 6 bases, with 13 bases between. The CDR3 coding sequence is TGTGCCAGCAGTGTGAGGCCGGAAGGCGAGCAGTACTTC. Translated: CASSVRPEGEQYF.

The chain carries TRBV4-1 and TRBJ1-4; D remains ambiguous. Trimming removed 0 bases from V and 10 bases from J, with 6 bases in between. The CDR3 is 12 residues long. CDR1 is MGHRA and CDR2 is YSYEKL in the germline V gene. CDR3 sequence: CASSQDTRKLFF. As DNA, the CDR3 is TGCGCCAGCAGCCAAGATACGAGAAAACTGTTTTTT.

This clone was found once. The chain uses TRBV5-1 and TRBJ2-3; TRBD2 agrees at 8 bases. The trim removed 4 bases at V and 2 bases at J, leaving 9 bases unmatched. Germline CDR1 SGHRS, CDR2 YFSETQ. The CDR3 sequence is 16 residues long. The CDR3 DNA reads as TGCGCCAGCAGCCCCGAGCGGGAGTTCGTCACAGATACGCAGTATTTT. It encodes CASSPEREFVTDTQYF.

The table lists this clone with a count of one. The CDR3 region is CASSPGTGKLRQPQHF. In DNA form, the CDR3 reads TGTGCCAGCAGTCCGGGAACAGGGAAGCTTCGGCAGCCCCAGCATTTT. V and J are TRBV28 and TRBJ1-5, with TRBD1 as a possible D gene (6 bases). This CDR3 contains 16 residues. CDR1 and CDR2 (germline): MDHEN, SYDVKM. Trimming shortened V by 5 bases and J by 7 bases, and 21 bases separated the two germline ends.